The 8 T cell receptor beta chains below were found in one sample sequenced in a study of T cell responses to AZD1222 COVID-19 vaccine. Generated by immunoSEQ multiplex PCR, the TCRdb table keeps only in-frame clones and is missing some. The sample lists over 150,000 clones, over 80% occurring once. The sequencing here drew on peripheral blood, taken on day 0 of AZD1222 vaccination. The receptors were sampled from an adult in good health.

V and J are TRBV4-2 and TRBJ1-5; a weak D match, TRBD1 (5 bases). V gave up 3 bases and J gave up 1 base, with 16 bases separating them. The V gene's germline CDR1 is LGHNA and CDR2 YNFKEQ. The CDR3 runs 17 residues. In DNA form, the CDR3 reads TGTGCCAGCAGCCAGGGGACGGGAGGGAGGAGCAATCAGCCCCAGCATTTT. Protein product: CASSQGTGGRSNQPQHF.

The chain carries TRBV19 and TRBJ2-3; D not resolved. The germline V gene encodes CDR1 LNHDA and CDR2 SQIVND (reference sequence). The CDR3 consists of 12 residues. V was trimmed by 4 bases and J by 6 bases, leaving 8 bases between them. The CDR3 bases are TGTGCCAGTAGTACCTATTCGGATACGCAGTATTTT. Translating gives CASSTYSDTQYF.

This chain uses TRBV10-3 with TRBJ2-1; 9 positions match TRBD1. J gave up 5 bases and V 7 bases, and 6 bases lay outside the gene matches. This CDR3 is built from 14 residues. The germline gives CDR1 ENHRY, CDR2 SYGVKD. For the CDR3, the DNA is TGTGCCATCAAGGGGGGACAGGGTAACAATGAGCAGTTCTTC. Protein: CAIKGGQGNNEQFF.

V is TRBV5-1 and J is TRBJ1-1; TRBD1 is a possible D gene (5 bases). Trimming removed 3 bases from V and 5 bases from J, with 20 bases in between. CDR3 length: 16 residues. Germline V gene lookup returns CDR1 SGHRS and CDR2 YFSETQ. The CDR3 DNA follows: TGCGCCAGCAGCTCGGAAAGGGGTTCGTTTGGGACTGAAGCTTTCTTT. Translated, it gives CASSSERGSFGTEAFF.

The V and J genes are TRBV3-1 (or the pseudogene TRBV3-2) and TRBJ1-2; 10 nucleotides agree with TRBD1. The CDR3 runs to 19 residues. With 1 base clipped from V and 3 bases from J, the junction kept 14 bases outside the gene matches. The germline V gene has CDR1 LGHDT and CDR2 YNNKEL (reference sequence). CDR3 loop: CASSQGDRGPEQAHYGYTF. The CDR3 DNA reads as TGTGCCAGCAGCCAAGGGGACAGGGGCCCGGAACAGGCCCACTATGGCTACACCTTC.

This clone was seen a single time. The J gene is TRBJ2-5, the V gene TRBV5-4; D perhaps matches TRBD1 (6 bases). CDR1 SGHNT and CDR2 YYREEE come from the germline V gene (reference sequence). Trimming removed 1 base at V and 5 bases at J, with 12 bases between. This CDR3 has 14 residues. The CDR3 reads CASSLTTGKETQYF. The CDR3 DNA reads TGTGCCAGCAGCTTGACTACAGGGAAGGAGACCCAGTACTTC.

This clone was seen ten or more times. Its ends do not fully match the called genes, so a read error is possible. The chain couples TRBV6-6 to TRBJ1-6; D remains unclear. Germline assignment: CDR1 MNHNY and CDR2 SVGAGI (reference sequence). This CDR3 spans 12 amino acids. CDR3 coding DNA: TGTGCCAGCAGTTCTGACGACAAGCACGGAAACTTT. Its protein is CASSSDDKHGNF.

V usage is TRBV10-3 and J usage is TRBJ1-5, with 8 positions matching TRBD1. Germline loops: CDR1 ENHRY, CDR2 SYGVKD. The CDR3 contains 20 residues. The ends lost 3 bases at V and 1 base at J; junction bases unmatched: 17. CDR3 nucleotides: TGTGCCATCAGTGAACGTTTGGACAGGGTGTCAGGTCTGAGCAATCAGCCCCAGCATTTT. Its protein is CAISERLDRVSGLSNQPQHF.